The next 14 T cell receptor beta chains were all read from a single sample in a study of blood T cell repertoires in COVID-19. Clones were sequenced by immunoSEQ multiplex PCR, and TCRdb holds only the in-frame ones, with some missing. The data contain more than 250,000 clones, approximately 90% of them seen just once; the ten biggest clones take up 1.5% to 2%. The sample comprised peripheral blood. The source of these receptors is a woman aged 25 to 39 with COVID-19, enrolled during active disease.

V is TRBV2 and J is TRBJ1-2, with D perhaps matching TRBD1 (5 bases). CDR3 size: 14 residues. Germline V gene sequence: CDR1 SNHLY, CDR2 FYNNEI. Trimming stripped 4 bases from V and 3 bases from J, with 12 bases between. The CDR3 nucleotides are TGTGCCAGCAGTGGGACAAGGGTGGACTATGGCTACACCTTC. Amino acids: CASSGTRVDYGYTF.

The CDR3 protein is CASSLGGLMMELFF. The CDR3 bases are TGTGCCAGTTCTCTGGGCGGGTTGATGATGGAACTGTTTTTT. The genes are TRBV28 and TRBJ1-4; D unresolved. The CDR3 sequence is 14 residues long. CDR1 MDHEN and CDR2 SYDVKM come from the germline V gene. Trimming cost V 9 bases and J 12 bases, with 23 bases left between them.

The V call is TRBV5-6, the J call TRBJ1-2, with D perhaps TRBD1 (6 bases). The germline V gene encodes CDR1 SGHDT and CDR2 YYEEEE. Trimming cost V 0 bases and J 8 bases, with 11 bases left between them. This CDR3 spans 13 amino acids. Here the CDR3 DNA reads TGTGCCAGCAGCTTGGTTACAGGGTGGGGCTACACCTTC. Protein sequence: CASSLVTGWGYTF.

This rearrangement joins TRBV10-2 to TRBJ2-3; D perhaps matches TRBD1 (6 bases). CDR3 length: 14 residues. The ends were cut back, 2 bases at V and 6 bases at J, with 12 bases in the middle. Germline values: CDR1 WSHSY, CDR2 SAAADI. The CDR3 region has the DNA TGCGCCAGCAGTGAGGGACAGACGGGGGATACGCAGTATTTT. Translating gives CASSEGQTGDTQYF.

This sequence joins TRBV7-9 and TRBJ2-3, with D perhaps matching TRBD2 (6 bases). V lost 8 bases to trimming and J lost 2 bases, with 17 bases between them. The CDR3 runs to 15 residues. Per the germline V gene, CDR1 is SEHNR and CDR2 is FQNEAQ (reference sequence). The CDR3 nucleotides are TGTGCCAGCCGTTGGCGGGGAGAAATCACAGATACGCAGTATTTT. Its protein is CASRWRGEITDTQYF.

The V and J genes are TRBV29-1 and TRBJ1-4, with 8 nucleotides matching TRBD1. J lost 6 bases, V lost 5 bases, and 2 bases had no gene match. The CDR3 sequence is 12 residues long. In germline, CDR1 is SQVTM, CDR2 ANQGSEA. The chain's CDR3 is CSVQGAHEKLFF. The CDR3 nucleotides are TGCAGCGTTCAGGGGGCCCATGAAAAACTGTTTTTT. Full variable domain (missing parts from reference TRBV29-1 and TRBJ1-4): SAVISQKPSRDICQRGTSLTIQCQVDSQVTMMFWYRQQPGQSLTLIATANQGSEATYESGFVIDKFPISRPNLTFSTLTVSNMSPEDSSIYLCSVQGAHEKLFFGSGTQLSVL.

For the CDR3, the DNA is TGCGCCAGCAGGCAAAGGGGGGGGGCCACAGATACGCAGTATTTT. Protein product: CASRQRGGATDTQYF. The genes are TRBV4-1 and TRBJ2-3; TRBD2 might be the D (7 bases). Deletions cut 6 bases from V and 2 bases from J, with 15 bases between. Per the germline V gene, CDR1 is MGHRA and CDR2 is YSYEKL. This CDR3 contains 15 residues.

This rearrangement joins TRBV11-2 to TRBJ2-7; TRBD1 matches at 7 bases. This CDR3 has 11 residues. CDR1 and CDR2 from the germline V gene are SGHAT and FQNNGV. V was pared by 3 bases and J by 11 bases, with 4 bases of the junction left unmatched. The CDR3 here is CASSFRTGEYV. In nucleotides, the CDR3 is TGTGCCAGCAGCTTTAGGACAGGCGAGTACGTC.

The gene calls are TRBV21-1 and TRBJ1-3. TRBV21-1 is given as a pseudogene. The CDR3 length is 20 residues. The CDR3 DNA sequence: TGTGCCAGCAGCAAAGGGTGGAGCGGAACCCGCCGCAGCTCTGGAAACACCATATATTTT. Protein: CASSKGWSGTRRSSGNTIYF.

This chain uses TRBV11-1 with TRBJ1-1; a weak D match, TRBD1 (5 bases). The CDR3 has 16 residues. The germline gives CDR1 SGHAT, CDR2 FQDESV (reference sequence). Trimming removed 1 base from V and 1 base from J, with 13 bases in between. Here the CDR3 DNA reads TGTGCCAGCAGCTTAGTAGGGGCCACAGGGAACACTGAAGCTTTCTTT. Protein product: CASSLVGATGNTEAFF.

The rearrangement joins TRBV7-6 to TRBJ1-6, with D uncertain. V lost 3 bases to trimming and J lost 7 bases, with 19 bases between them. The CDR3 length is 17 residues. Germline CDR1 SGHVS, CDR2 FNYEAQ. The CDR3 region is CASSLQASPRGNSPLHF. DNA for the CDR3: TGTGCCAGCAGCTTGCAGGCGTCCCCCCGGGGAAATTCACCCCTCCACTTT.

The chain links TRBV9 to TRBJ1-1; D remains unclear. Per germline, CDR1 SGDLS and CDR2 YYNGEE. Between the trimmed V and J ends, which lost 6 bases and 1 base, there was a span of 13 bases. The CDR3 has 14 residues. CDR3 in DNA: TGTGCCAGCACCCCCCCAAATTGGAACACTGAAGCTTTCTTT. As protein: CASTPPNWNTEAFF.

This chain joins TRBV20-1 and TRBJ2-7, with a weak D call TRBD2 (6 bases). This CDR3 has 13 residues. Between the trimmed V and J ends, which lost 6 bases and 6 bases, there was a span of 18 bases. Germline CDR1 reads DFQATT; CDR2 reads SNEGSKA (reference sequence). Written as DNA, the CDR3 is TGCAGTGCCAGTCTGGGGGGTACGGGCGAGCAGTACGTC. It specifies CSASLGGTGEQYV.

The rearrangement uses TRBV5-5 and TRBJ1-3; perhaps TRBD1 as D (6 bases). CDR1 and CDR2 from the germline V gene are SGHKS and YYEKEE (reference sequence). This CDR3 spans 15 amino acids. Trimming took 0 bases from V and 4 from J, leaving 11 bases between them. CDR3 in amino acids: CASSLASGDGNTIYF. Here the CDR3 DNA reads TGTGCCAGCAGCTTGGCCTCAGGGGACGGAAACACCATATATTTT.